The 21 T cell receptor beta chains in this list originate from one sample, sequenced in a study of control samples from healthy donors and cancer patients. TCRdb's copy holds only in-frame clones and misses some; the assay was immunoSEQ multiplex PCR. The sample has fewer than 200,000 clones, approximately 92% seen once. Source material: blood. Source of these receptors: a man between 18 and 29 years old in good health.

The chain is built from TRBV25-1 and TRBJ2-6; D call uncertain. The CDR3 covers 12 residues. V was pared by 4 bases and J by 4 bases, with 2 bases between. Germline V gene data show CDR1 as MGHDK and CDR2 as SYGVNS. The CDR3 DNA is TGTGCCAGCAGTGCAGGGGCCAACGTCCTGACTTTC. This sequence encodes CASSAGANVLTF.

This chain connects TRBV6-5 to TRBJ2-3, with 7 bases lining up with TRBD1. In germline, CDR1 is MNHEY, CDR2 SVGAGI. The CDR3 runs to 15 residues. Trimming removed 6 bases from V and 2 bases from J; junction bases left unmatched: 8. This CDR3 reads CASRSRTGYTDTQYF. The CDR3 nucleotides are TGTGCCAGCAGATCAAGGACAGGCTACACAGATACGCAGTATTTT.

This chain joins TRBV18 and TRBJ2-7; 8 bases agree with TRBD2. CDR3 length equals 14 residues. Germline V gene sequence: CDR1 KGHSH, CDR2 LQKENI. After removal of 5 bases from V and 2 bases from J, the junction contained 5 bases not matched to a gene. CDR3 in DNA: TGTGCCAGCTCAGCGGGGGGCCCCACCTACGAGCAGTACTTC. It yields the protein CASSAGGPTYEQYF.

The V gene is TRBV7-9, the J gene TRBJ1-1, with D perhaps TRBD1 (6 bases). This CDR3 spans 11 amino acids. Germline-derived CDR1 and CDR2 are SEHNR and FQNEAQ (reference sequence). Trimming shortened V by 5 bases and J by 11 bases, and 12 bases separated the two germline ends. CDR3 residues: CASSAQGGAFF. The CDR3 DNA reads as TGTGCCAGCAGCGCACAGGGTGGGGCTTTCTTT.

This clone showed up just once. The chain is built from TRBV5-6 and TRBJ2-1; TRBD2 matches 7 bases. CDR1 and CDR2 from the germline V gene are SGHDT and YYEEEE. The CDR3 covers 19 residues. With 4 bases clipped from V and 0 bases from J, the junction kept 16 bases outside the gene matches. For the CDR3, the DNA is TGTGCCAGCAGCCGGGGACCAGCGGGGACTATATCCTCCTACAATGAGCAGTTCTTC. Its protein is CASSRGPAGTISSYNEQFF.

A single count supports this clone. The chain links TRBV7-3 to TRBJ2-7, with D perhaps matching TRBD1 or TRBD2 (5 bases each). The V end lost 0 bases, the J end lost 0 bases, and 15 bases lay between the germline ends. CDR1 is SGHTA, CDR2 FQGTGA, per germline. There are 17 residues in the CDR3. The CDR3 region is CASSLTGDPRISYEQYF. The CDR3 bases are TGTGCCAGCAGCTTAACAGGGGACCCTCGTATCTCCTACGAGCAGTACTTC.

This rearrangement joins TRBV20-1 to TRBJ1-1; no clear D gene. From germline, CDR1 is DFQATT and CDR2 SNEGSKA (reference sequence). The CDR3 totals 11 residues. The V end was cut by 0 bases, the J end by 7 bases, with 6 bases between. The CDR3 nucleotides are TGCAGTGCTAGAGAGTTGAGTGAAGCTTTCTTT. This codes for CSARELSEAFF.

In this sample, this clone turned up once. The rearrangement joins TRBV19 to TRBJ1-6; D remains unclear. Germline CDR1 LNHDA, CDR2 SQIVND (reference sequence). This CDR3 spans 14 amino acids. V was trimmed by 1 base and J by 5 bases, leaving 6 bases between them. DNA of the CDR3: TGTGCCAGTAGTATAGTACCGGATAATTCACCCCTCCACTTT. This translates into CASSIVPDNSPLHF.

In its sample, this clone was seen a few times. The chain has TRBV6-5 and TRBJ2-5; tentatively, D is TRBD1 (7 bases). The CDR3 consists of 14 residues. Germline loops: CDR1 MNHEY, CDR2 SVGAGI. The V end was cut by 5 bases, the J end by 5 bases, with 15 bases between. The CDR3 sequence: CASSRQGGGETQYF. The CDR3 nucleotides read TGTGCCAGCAGTCGACAGGGAGGAGGGGAGACCCAGTACTTC.

This chain joins TRBV7-8 and TRBJ1-2; weak D call: TRBD1 (5 bases). Germline V CDR1 and CDR2: SGHVS, FQNEAQ. With 1 base removed from V and 5 bases from J, the gap between germline ends came to 11 bases. The CDR3 is 14 amino acids. CDR3 loop: CASSLGGDGYGYTF. The CDR3, as DNA: TGTGCCAGCAGCTTAGGGGGCGACGGATATGGCTACACCTTC. Full variable domain (missing parts from reference TRBV7-8 and TRBJ1-2): GAGVSQSPRYKVAKRGQDVALRCDPISGHVSLFWYQQALGQGPEFLTYFQNEAQLDKSGLPSDRFFAERPEGSVSTLKIQRTQQEDSAVYLCASSLGGDGYGYTFGSGTRLTVV.

The rearrangement joins TRBV25-1 to TRBJ2-7; TRBD1 might be the D (6 bases). Deletions cut 10 bases from V and 0 bases from J, with 16 bases between. The CDR3 extends over 14 amino acids. Germline V gives CDR1 MGHDK, CDR2 SYGVNS. As DNA, the CDR3 is TGTGCCACCCAACCTACAGGGAGCTCCTACGAGCAGTACTTC. Its protein product is CATQPTGSSYEQYF.

This sequence joins TRBV5-1 and TRBJ1-2; weak D call: TRBD1 (5 bases). V lost 4 bases, J lost 11 bases, and 15 bases lay in between. The CDR3 is 12 amino acids. Germline V gives CDR1 SGHRS, CDR2 YFSETQ. This chain's CDR3 is CASSPGTDFYTF. The CDR3 DNA is TGCGCCAGCAGCCCGGGGACGGACTTTTACACCTTC.

This clone was picked up one time. Other DNA sequences in the sample encode the same CDR3. The chain links TRBV6-5 to TRBJ1-5, with 7 bases matching TRBD1. The CDR3 spans 12 residues. V lost 8 bases and J lost 4; bases outside the gene matches: 2. Per the germline V gene, CDR1 is MNHEY and CDR2 is SVGAGI. This CDR3 reads CASRQGNQPQHF. The DNA for the CDR3 is TGTGCCAGCCGACAGGGTAATCAGCCCCAGCATTTT.

This rearrangement joins TRBV30 to TRBJ2-3, with 9 bases fitting TRBD1. CDR1 is GTSNPN and CDR2 is SVGIG in the germline V gene (reference sequence). V gave up 2 bases and J gave up 9 bases; unmatched junction bases: 9. The length of the CDR3 is 14 residues. The CDR3 nucleotides read TGTGCCTGGAGTCCCGGGACAGGGATAGTAACGCAGTATTTT. Translated, it gives CAWSPGTGIVTQYF.

The rearrangement uses TRBV4-1 and TRBJ1-1; no clear D. The CDR3 spans 15 residues. Per germline, CDR1 MGHRA and CDR2 YSYEKL. V lost 1 base and J lost 0, with 9 bases in between. CDR3 protein: CASSQGPSLNTEAFF. In DNA, the CDR3 is TGCGCCAGCAGCCAAGGCCCTAGCCTGAACACTGAAGCTTTCTTT.

This chain uses TRBV9 with TRBJ1-3; 7 nucleotides align to TRBD1. Germline trimming cut 3 bases from V and 8 bases from J; bases unmatched to any gene: 8. Germline V gene sequence: CDR1 SGDLS, CDR2 YYNGEE. The length of the CDR3 is 14 residues. CDR3 region: CASSAETGWDTIYF. CDR3 in DNA: TGTGCCAGCAGCGCAGAGACAGGGTGGGACACCATATATTTT.

V is TRBV28 and J is TRBJ1-1; D remains ambiguous. This CDR3 contains 11 residues. Trimming removed 8 bases from V and 5 bases from J, with 9 bases in between. Germline assignment: CDR1 MDHEN and CDR2 SYDVKM. In DNA, the CDR3 is TGTGCCAGCGGCCCGCGGACTGAAGCTTTCTTT. Translated, it gives CASGPRTEAFF.

The V gene is TRBV12-3 or TRBV12-4, the J gene TRBJ1-5; D is possibly TRBD1 (6 bases). Trimming pared 5 bases from V and 3 bases from J, leaving 8 bases between. The CDR3 is 13 residues long. This chain's CDR3 is CASSRDNNQPQHF. Here the CDR3 DNA reads TGTGCCAGCAGTCGGGACAACAATCAGCCCCAGCATTTT.

There are many counts of this clone. The chain links TRBV18 to TRBJ1-4; no reliable D call. The CDR3 covers 16 residues. Germline CDR1 reads KGHSH; CDR2 reads LQKENI. Trimming left V 0 bases short and J 7 bases short, with 15 bases between. The CDR3 DNA follows: TGTGCCAGCTCACCACCTCCCCAGCCGCTAGCTGAAAAACTGTTTTTT. Translating gives CASSPPPQPLAEKLFF. The complete variable domain, with remaining parts taken from reference TRBV18 and TRBJ1-4, reads NAGVMQNPRHLVRRRGQEARLRCSPMKGHSHVYWYRQLPEEGLKFMVYLQKENIIDESGMPKERFSAEFPKEGPSILRIQQVVRGDSAAYFCASSPPPQPLAEKLFFGSGTQLSVL.

The chain combines TRBV7-6 with TRBJ1-2, with 11 bases matching TRBD1. This CDR3 is built from 14 residues. Losses at the gene ends were 1 base for V and 8 bases for J; bases not matched to a gene: 3. Germline CDR1 SGHVS, CDR2 FNYEAQ. Written as DNA, the CDR3 is TGTGCCAGCAGCTTAGGGACAGGGGGCGGGGGCTACACCTTC. Protein: CASSLGTGGGGYTF.

This clone occurred a few times. This chain joins TRBV29-1 and TRBJ2-1; D gene unclear. Deletions cut 1 base from V and 0 bases from J, with 10 bases between. The CDR3 length is 15 residues. The germline V gene has CDR1 SQVTM and CDR2 ANQGSEA. This CDR3 is CSVEGAISSYNEQFF. The CDR3 DNA reads TGCAGCGTTGAAGGGGCTATTAGCTCCTACAATGAGCAGTTCTTC.